Each of the 19 T cell receptor beta chains below was sequenced from the same sample in a study of cytomegalovirus exposure and HLA in healthy donors. It was with 60 Vbeta and 13 Jbeta primers that the PCR ran. Some clones are missing from TCRdb's copy, which holds only in-frame ones; the method was immunoSEQ multiplex PCR. Its table lists tens of thousands of clones. Source material: PBMCs. The receptors were sampled from a human donor in good health.

This rearrangement joins TRBV10-2 to TRBJ2-7; 7 bases fit TRBD1. The CDR3 contains 14 residues. The germline gives CDR1 WSHSY, CDR2 SAAADI. V lost 4 bases, J lost 0 bases, and 3 bases stayed unmatched. Here the CDR3 DNA reads TGCGCCAGCAGTGGGGACAGAAGCTCCTACGAGCAGTACTTC. This translates into CASSGDRSSYEQYF.

The chain is built from TRBV27 and TRBJ2-7, with TRBD2 matching 14 bases. Trimming at V came to 8 bases and at J to 6 bases, leaving 0 bases not matched to a gene. CDR3 length equals 12 residues. Germline loops: CDR1 MNHEY, CDR2 SMNVEV (reference sequence). This chain's CDR3 is CASGLAGGEQYF. CDR3 in DNA: TGTGCCAGCGGACTAGCGGGGGGCGAGCAGTACTTC.

On this clone: Additional DNA sequences in this sample encode the identical CDR3. This chain uses TRBV18 with TRBJ1-1; possibly TRBD1 for D (6 bases). Per the germline V gene, CDR1 is KGHSH and CDR2 is LQKENI. The CDR3 covers 13 residues. Trimming took off 3 bases at V and 2 bases at J, with 7 bases between the two ends. The DNA for the CDR3 is TGTGCCAGCTCACCGGGACAAAACACTGAAGCTTTCTTT. Translation: CASSPGQNTEAFF.

Remarks on this clone: Other DNA sequences within the sample encode an identical CDR3. In DNA form, the CDR3 reads TGTGCCAGCAGTTACTCAGGACAGGGTCTATCACCCCTCCACTTT. Translated, it gives CASSYSGQGLSPLHF. The V gene is TRBV6-5, the J gene TRBJ1-6; 8 bases align to TRBD1. V was pared by 0 bases and J by 10 bases, with 5 bases of the junction left unmatched. Germline-derived CDR1 and CDR2 are MNHEY and SVGAGI. The length of the CDR3 is 15 residues.

The rearrangement links TRBV28 to TRBJ2-1, with D perhaps matching TRBD2 (5 bases). Trimming left V 7 bases short and J 7 bases short, with 11 bases between. Germline CDR1 and CDR2: MDHEN and SYDVKM. CDR3 length equals 12 residues. The CDR3 spells CASKSTRNEQFF. The CDR3 nucleotides are TGTGCCAGCAAATCCACTAGGAATGAGCAGTTCTTC.

This chain connects TRBV5-1 to TRBJ1-2, with 9 bases identical to TRBD1. CDR3 length equals 15 residues. The germline V gene has CDR1 SGHRS and CDR2 YFSETQ. The ends lost 0 bases at V and 7 bases at J; junction bases unmatched: 7. CDR3 sequence: CASSLDGQGITGYTF. The CDR3 nucleotides are TGCGCCAGCAGCTTGGATGGACAGGGGATCACTGGCTACACCTTC.

The chain uses TRBV10-3 and TRBJ2-2; 8 bases are shared with TRBD1. V lost 10 bases, J lost 0 bases, and 4 bases stayed unmatched. Germline loops: CDR1 ENHRY, CDR2 SYGVKD. The CDR3 is 14 residues long. CDR3 residues: CATGTGSNTGELFF. The CDR3 DNA is TGTGCCACAGGGACAGGTTCGAACACCGGGGAGCTGTTTTTT.

The V call is TRBV7-2, the J call TRBJ1-2, with a tentative D call TRBD1 (5 bases). The CDR3 sequence is 13 residues long. Germline CDR1 reads SGHTA; CDR2 reads FQGNSA. Trimming took 6 bases from V and 4 from J, leaving 12 bases between them. The CDR3, as DNA: TGTGCCAGCAGTTTCGACAGCACCTATGGCTACACCTTC. Translated, it gives CASSFDSTYGYTF.

J is TRBJ2-5 and V is TRBV6-5, with D unresolved. The CDR3 is 12 residues long. Trimming removed 5 bases from V and 8 bases from J, with 12 bases in between. Germline CDR1 is MNHEY and CDR2 is SVGAGI. The CDR3 spells CASSSHSSTQYF. The CDR3 DNA sequence: TGTGCCAGCAGTAGCCATAGCAGCACCCAGTACTTC.

The rearrangement links TRBV5-6 to TRBJ2-1; the D gene is possibly TRBD2 (7 bases). Per the germline V gene, CDR1 is SGHDT and CDR2 is YYEEEE. The CDR3 has 14 residues. V was clipped by 2 bases and J by 8 bases, with 14 bases between them. CDR3 residues: CASSFGTGRDEQFF. The DNA of the CDR3 is TGTGCCAGCAGCTTCGGCACAGGGAGGGATGAGCAGTTCTTC.

The V and J genes are TRBV18 and TRBJ1-2, with D unresolved. The V end was cut by 0 bases, the J end by 0 bases, with 8 bases between. The germline V gene has CDR1 KGHSH and CDR2 LQKENI. The CDR3 consists of 15 residues. CDR3 loop: CASSPPGSTNYGYTF. Here the CDR3 DNA reads TGTGCCAGCTCACCACCCGGGTCCACTAACTATGGCTACACCTTC.

The chain carries TRBV6-6 and TRBJ1-6; TRBD1 might be the D (6 bases). This CDR3 spans 14 amino acids. V was shortened by 2 bases and J by 7 bases, with 9 bases between the two germline ends. Looked up from germline, CDR1 is MNHNY and CDR2 is SVGAGI (reference sequence). CDR3 nucleotides: TGTGCCAGCAGTTACGCAGGGGAAAATTCACCCCTCCACTTT. It specifies CASSYAGENSPLHF.

V and J are TRBV6-6 and TRBJ2-3, with 10 bases fitting TRBD2. CDR1 and CDR2 from the germline V gene are MNHNY and SVGAGI (reference sequence). V shed 10 bases, J shed 2 bases, and the junction held 3 bases outside the gene matches. This CDR3 spans 13 amino acids. The CDR3 DNA follows: TGTGCCACTAGCGGGGGTCACACAGATACGCAGTATTTT. Its protein product is CATSGGHTDTQYF.

The rearrangement uses TRBV6-1 and TRBJ2-7; no firm D call. This CDR3 spans 11 amino acids. The V gene's germline CDR1 is MNHNS and CDR2 SASEGT. Trimming shortened V by 8 bases and J by 3 bases, and 8 bases separated the two germline ends. This CDR3 reads CASWAHYEQYF. The CDR3 nucleotides read TGTGCCAGCTGGGCCCACTACGAGCAGTACTTC.

The chain links TRBV7-8 to TRBJ1-2; no definite D call. V lost 2 bases, J lost 0 bases, and 10 bases lay in between. Germline V lookup: CDR1 SGHVS, CDR2 FQNEAQ. The CDR3 runs to 15 residues. CDR3 in DNA: TGTGCCAGCAGCTTAATTGAGGGTACTAACTATGGCTACACCTTC. Protein product: CASSLIEGTNYGYTF.

As to this clone: A read error may account for a junction end that differs from germline. Other DNA sequences in this specimen translate into the identical CDR3. V usage is TRBV5-1 and J usage is TRBJ1-6; D ambiguous. The V gene's germline CDR1 is SGHRS and CDR2 YFSETQ. The CDR3 contains 14 residues. The CDR3 bases are TGCGCCAGCAGCCCTAGGAGCGATAATTCACCCCTACACTTT. It translates to CASSPRSDNSPLHF.

The genes are TRBV6-5 and TRBJ1-1; the D is unclear. Trimming pared 2 bases from V and 3 bases from J, leaving 10 bases between. The CDR3 spans 14 residues. Germline-derived CDR1 and CDR2 are MNHEY and SVGAGI. CDR3 loop: CASSYNYDYTEAFF. CDR3 coding DNA: TGTGCCAGCAGTTACAACTATGACTACACTGAAGCTTTCTTT.

The chain combines TRBV7-2 with TRBJ2-7, with D possibly being TRBD2 (6 bases). The germline V gene has CDR1 SGHTA and CDR2 FQGNSA. With 2 bases removed from V and 2 bases from J, the gap between germline ends came to 25 bases. This CDR3 is 19 amino acids long. CDR3 nucleotide sequence: TGTGCCAGCAGCTTAAAGGTGAGGGCGGGAACTACCAGCGCCTACGAGCAGTACTTC. Protein product: CASSLKVRAGTTSAYEQYF.

Turning to this clone: A junction boundary mismatches the germline segment, possibly from a read error. The chain uses TRBV4-2 and TRBJ1-1; D possibly corresponds to TRBD1 (6 bases). This CDR3 has 13 amino acids. The V gene's germline CDR1 is LGHNA and CDR2 YNFKEQ. The DNA of the CDR3 is TGTGCCAGCAGCCGGACAGAGAACACTGAAGCTTCCTTT. The encoded protein is CASSRTENTEASF.